The text below deals with one T cell receptor (beta chain). The entry originates in a study of blood T cell repertoires in COVID-19. Data came from immunoSEQ multiplex PCR; TCRdb stores just in-frame clones and leaves some out. Here the sample spans under 250,000 clones, 70% to 90% being singletons. Germline loops: CDR1 SGHAT, CDR2 FQNNGV. The CDR3 has 15 residues. The V end lost 0 bases, the J end lost 3 bases, and 11 bases lay between the germline ends. The receptor was derived from a man aged 45-65 years with COVID-19, enrolled during active disease. Sequenced: peripheral blood. The rearrangement joins TRBV11-2 to TRBJ2-5, with D hard to call. The CDR3, as DNA: TGTGCCAGCAGCTTAGAATACGGCGGTAAAGAGACCCAGTACTTC. Protein product: CASSLEYGGKETQYF.